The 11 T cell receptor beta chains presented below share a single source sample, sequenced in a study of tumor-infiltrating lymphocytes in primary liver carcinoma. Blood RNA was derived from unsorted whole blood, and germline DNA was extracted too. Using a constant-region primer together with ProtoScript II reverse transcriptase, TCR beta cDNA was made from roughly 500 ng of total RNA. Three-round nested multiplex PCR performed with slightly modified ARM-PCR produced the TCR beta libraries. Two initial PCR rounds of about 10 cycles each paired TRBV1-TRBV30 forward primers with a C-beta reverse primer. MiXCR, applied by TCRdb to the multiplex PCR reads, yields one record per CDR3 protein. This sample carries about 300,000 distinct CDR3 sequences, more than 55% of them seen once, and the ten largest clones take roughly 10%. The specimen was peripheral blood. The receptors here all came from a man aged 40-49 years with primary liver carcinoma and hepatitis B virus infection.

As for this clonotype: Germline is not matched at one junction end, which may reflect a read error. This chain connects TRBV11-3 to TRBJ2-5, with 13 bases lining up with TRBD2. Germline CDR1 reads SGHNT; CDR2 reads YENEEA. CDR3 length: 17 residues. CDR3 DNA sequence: TGTGCCAGCAGCTTTGGGACTAGCGGGACTCCTTTGGAGACCGAGTACTTC. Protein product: CASSFGTSGTPLETEYF.

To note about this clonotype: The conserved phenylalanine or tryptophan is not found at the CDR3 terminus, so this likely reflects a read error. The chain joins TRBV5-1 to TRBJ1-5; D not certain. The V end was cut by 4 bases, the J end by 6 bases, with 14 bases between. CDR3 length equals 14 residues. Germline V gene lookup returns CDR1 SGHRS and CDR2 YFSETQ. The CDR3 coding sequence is TGCGCCAGCAGCGTGGACGGGGATAGTCAGCCCCAGCATATT. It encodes CASSVDGDSQPQHI.

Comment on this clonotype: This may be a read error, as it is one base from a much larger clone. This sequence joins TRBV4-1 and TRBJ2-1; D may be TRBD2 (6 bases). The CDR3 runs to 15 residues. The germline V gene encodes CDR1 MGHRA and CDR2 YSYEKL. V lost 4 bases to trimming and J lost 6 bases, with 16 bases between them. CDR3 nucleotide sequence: TGCGCCAGCAGCCCAATTGGGGGAGGCGGCAATGAGCAGTTCTTC. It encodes CASSPIGGGGNEQFF.

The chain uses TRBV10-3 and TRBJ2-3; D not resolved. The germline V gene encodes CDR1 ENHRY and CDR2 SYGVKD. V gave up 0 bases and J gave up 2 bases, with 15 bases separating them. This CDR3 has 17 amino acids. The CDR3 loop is CAISESASADLTDTQYF. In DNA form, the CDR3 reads TGTGCCATCAGTGAGTCGGCCAGCGCCGATCTCACAGATACGCAGTATTTT.

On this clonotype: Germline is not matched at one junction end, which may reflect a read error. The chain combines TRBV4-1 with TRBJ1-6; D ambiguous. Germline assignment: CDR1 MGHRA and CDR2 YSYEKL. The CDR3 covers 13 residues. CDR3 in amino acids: CARSQQLRGSLHF. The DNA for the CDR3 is TGCGCCAGAAGCCAACAACTTCGCGGATCCCTCCACTTT.

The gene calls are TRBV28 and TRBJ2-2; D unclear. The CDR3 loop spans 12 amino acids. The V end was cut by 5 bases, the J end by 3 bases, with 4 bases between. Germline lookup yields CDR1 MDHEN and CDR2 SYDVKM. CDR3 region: CASSVYTGELFF. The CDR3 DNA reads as TGTGCCAGCAGTGTGTACACCGGGGAGCTGTTTTTT.

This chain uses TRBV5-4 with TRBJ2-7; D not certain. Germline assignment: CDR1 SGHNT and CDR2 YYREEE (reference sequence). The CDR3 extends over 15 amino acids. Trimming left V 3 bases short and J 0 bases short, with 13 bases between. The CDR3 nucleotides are TGTGCCAGCAGCTCCCCGGGTCTCGACTCCTACGAGCAGTACTTC. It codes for CASSSPGLDSYEQYF.

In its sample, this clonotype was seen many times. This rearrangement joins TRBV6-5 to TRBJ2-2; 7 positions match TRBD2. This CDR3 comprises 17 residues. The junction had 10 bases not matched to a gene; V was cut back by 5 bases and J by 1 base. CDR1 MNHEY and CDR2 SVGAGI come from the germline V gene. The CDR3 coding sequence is TGTGCCAGCAGTCTCTCGCCCGGACTAGAGAACACCGGGGAGCTGTTTTTT. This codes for CASSLSPGLENTGELFF.

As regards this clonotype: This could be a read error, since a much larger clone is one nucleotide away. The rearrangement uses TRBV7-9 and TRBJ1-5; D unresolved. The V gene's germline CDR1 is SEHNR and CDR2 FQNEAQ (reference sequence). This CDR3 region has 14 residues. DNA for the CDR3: TGTGCCAGCAGCCGAGATTATAGCAATCATCCCCAGCATTTT. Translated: CASSRDYSNHPQHF.

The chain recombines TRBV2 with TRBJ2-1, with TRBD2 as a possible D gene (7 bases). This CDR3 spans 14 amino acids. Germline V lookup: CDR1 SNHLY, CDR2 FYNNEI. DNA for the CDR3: TGTGCTTCACCGGGGGGCGGGTCCTACAATGAGCAGTTCTTC. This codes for CASPGGGSYNEQFF.

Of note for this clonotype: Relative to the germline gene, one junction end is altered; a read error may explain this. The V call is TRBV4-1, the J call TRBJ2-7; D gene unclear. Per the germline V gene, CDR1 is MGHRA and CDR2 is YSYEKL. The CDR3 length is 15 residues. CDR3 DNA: TGCGCCAGTAGCCAAGATCGGACCGATGGCTACGAGCAGTACTTC. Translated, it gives CASSQDRTDGYEQYF.